This TCR beta chain came from a study of graft-versus-host responses after intestinal transplantation. On this clone: The target antigen is unknown.

The CDR3 consists of 17 residues. The V segment lost 2 bases and the J segment 0 bases; nucleotides outside the gene matches: 8. Germline V lookup: CDR1 ENHRY, CDR2 SYGVKD. Assay: immunoSEQ multiplex PCR; the TCRdb copy retains only in-frame clones and omits some. The data contain around 100,000 clones, just over 90% of them seen just once; the ten biggest clones take up 0.2% to 0.25%. This sequence originates from a human donor who was the organ donor for an intestinal transplant. Specimen: unstimulated CD4+ T cells sorted from spleen or lymph node cells, collected before transplant. The chain has TRBV10-3 and TRBJ2-3; 7 bases align to TRBD2. CDR3 nucleotide sequence: TGTGCCATCAGTGAGGGCCCAGCGGGAACTAGCACAGATACGCAGTATTTT. Translated, it gives CAISEGPAGTSTDTQYF.